This T cell receptor (beta chain) was recorded in a study of T-cell reconstitution after alpha-beta-depleted transplantation in children. Unique molecular identifiers featured in how the TCRbeta library was prepared. TCRdb ran MiXCR on the PCR reads and lists one entry per CDR3 protein. The repertoire holds over 120,000 distinct CDR3 sequences, with 8% to 10% as singletons. J was trimmed by 6 bases and V by 1 base; bases with no gene match: 15. This CDR3 is 17 amino acids long. The germline V gene encodes CDR1 DFQATT and CDR2 SNEGSKA (reference sequence). For this clonotype: The antigen remains undetermined.

Study results and caveats: A year post-transplant, T-cell counts and diversity derived mostly from newly produced T cells. Expanded clones from the graft, numbering several hundred, reportedly supplied alpha-beta T cells about two months after transplant. In some patients, recipient T cells and intrathymic progenitors surviving conditioning explained high day-60 diversity.

The sequence was collected from a female patient aged 2-9 years who had a stem cell transplant for congenital amegakaryocytic thrombocytopenia, so the T cells may come from the graft donor. Sequencing used PBMCs, mostly from graft donor cells, obtained 180 days after TCRalphabeta/CD19-depleted stem cell transplant. The chain joins TRBV20-1 to TRBJ2-5; 9 nucleotides match TRBD2. Written as DNA, the CDR3 is TGCAGTGCTAGAGGGCTAGCGGGGCGAGGAGGGCTGCAGACCCAGTACTTC. Protein: CSARGLAGRGGLQTQYF.